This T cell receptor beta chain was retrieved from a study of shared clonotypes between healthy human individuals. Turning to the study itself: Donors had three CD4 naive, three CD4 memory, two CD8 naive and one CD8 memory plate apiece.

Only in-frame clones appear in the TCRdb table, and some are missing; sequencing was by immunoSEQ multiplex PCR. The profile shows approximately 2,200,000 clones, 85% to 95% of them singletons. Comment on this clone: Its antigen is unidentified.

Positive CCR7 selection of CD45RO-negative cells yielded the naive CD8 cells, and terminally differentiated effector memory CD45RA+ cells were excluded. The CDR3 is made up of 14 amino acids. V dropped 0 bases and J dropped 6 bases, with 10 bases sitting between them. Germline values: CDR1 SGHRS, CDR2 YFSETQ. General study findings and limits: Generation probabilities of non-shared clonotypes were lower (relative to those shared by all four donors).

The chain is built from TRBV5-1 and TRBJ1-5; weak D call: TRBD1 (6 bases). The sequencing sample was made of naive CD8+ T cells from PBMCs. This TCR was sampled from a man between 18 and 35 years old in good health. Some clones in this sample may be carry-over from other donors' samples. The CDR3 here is CASSLEGDTQPQHF. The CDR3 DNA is TGCGCCAGCAGCTTGGAGGGGGATACTCAGCCCCAGCATTTT.